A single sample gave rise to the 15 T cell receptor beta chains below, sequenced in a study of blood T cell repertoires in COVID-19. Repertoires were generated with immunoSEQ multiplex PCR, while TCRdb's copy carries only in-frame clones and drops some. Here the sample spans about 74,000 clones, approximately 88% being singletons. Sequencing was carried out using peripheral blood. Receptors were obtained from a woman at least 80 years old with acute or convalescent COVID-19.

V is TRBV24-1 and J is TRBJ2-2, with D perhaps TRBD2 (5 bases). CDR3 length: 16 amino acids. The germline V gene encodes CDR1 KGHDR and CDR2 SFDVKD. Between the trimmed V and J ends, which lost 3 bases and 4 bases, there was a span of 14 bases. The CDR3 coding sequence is TGTGCCACCAGTGATCCCAGAGGGTCGGGCACCGGGGAGCTGTTTTTT. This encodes CATSDPRGSGTGELFF.

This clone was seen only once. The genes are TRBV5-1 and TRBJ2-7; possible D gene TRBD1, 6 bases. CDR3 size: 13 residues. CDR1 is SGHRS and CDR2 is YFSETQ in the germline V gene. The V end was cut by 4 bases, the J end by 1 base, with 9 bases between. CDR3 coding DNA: TGCGCCAGCAGCAGGGGGACATCCTACGAGCAGTACTTC. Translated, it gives CASSRGTSYEQYF.

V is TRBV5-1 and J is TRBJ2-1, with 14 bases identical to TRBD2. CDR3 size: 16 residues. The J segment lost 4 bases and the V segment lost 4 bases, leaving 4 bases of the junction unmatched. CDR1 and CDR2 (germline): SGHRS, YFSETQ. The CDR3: CASSKTSGRVYNEQFF. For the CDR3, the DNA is TGCGCCAGCAGCAAGACTAGCGGGAGGGTGTACAATGAGCAGTTCTTC. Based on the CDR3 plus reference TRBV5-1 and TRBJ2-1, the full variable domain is KAGVTQTPRYLIKTRGQQVTLSCSPISGHRSVSWYQQTPGQGLQFLFEYFSETQRNKGNFPGRFSGRQFSNSRSEMNVSTLELGDSALYLCASSKTSGRVYNEQFFGPGTRLTVL.

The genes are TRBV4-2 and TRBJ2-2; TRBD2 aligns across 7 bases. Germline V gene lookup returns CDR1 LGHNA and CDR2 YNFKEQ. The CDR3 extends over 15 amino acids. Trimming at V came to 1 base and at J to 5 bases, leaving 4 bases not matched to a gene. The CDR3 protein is CASSQGPGGTGELFF. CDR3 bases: TGTGCCAGCAGCCAAGGCCCGGGAGGAACCGGGGAGCTGTTTTTT.

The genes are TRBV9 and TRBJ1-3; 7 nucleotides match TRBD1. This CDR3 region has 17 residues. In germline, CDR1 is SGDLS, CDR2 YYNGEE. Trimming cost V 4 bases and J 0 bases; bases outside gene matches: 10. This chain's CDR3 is CASSFTGTAISGNTIYF. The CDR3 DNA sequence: TGTGCCAGCAGCTTCACCGGGACAGCTATCTCTGGAAACACCATATATTTT.

The DNA of the CDR3 is TGTGCTAGTGGCCTAAGGGGGACAGGGGGCAATGAGCAGTTCTTC. This encodes CASGLRGTGGNEQFF. This chain links TRBV12-5 with TRBJ2-1, with 11 bases aligning to TRBD1. Trimming removed 6 bases from V and 6 bases from J; junction bases left unmatched: 7. The CDR3 is 15 amino acids. Germline CDR1 LGHNT, CDR2 FRNRAP.

The CDR3 nucleotides read TGCGCCAGCAGCTTGGAACTCGTCTATGGCTACACCTTC. This encodes CASSLELVYGYTF. This chain joins TRBV5-1 and TRBJ1-2; the D is unclear. Trimming cost V 0 bases and J 4 bases, with 7 bases left between them. The germline V gene encodes CDR1 SGHRS and CDR2 YFSETQ. The CDR3 has 13 amino acids.

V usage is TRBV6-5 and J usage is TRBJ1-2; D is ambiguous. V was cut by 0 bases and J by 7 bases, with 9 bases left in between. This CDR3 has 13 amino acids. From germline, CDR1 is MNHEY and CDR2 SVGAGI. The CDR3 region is CASSYSAVGGYTF. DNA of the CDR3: TGTGCCAGCAGTTACTCGGCGGTAGGTGGCTACACCTTC.

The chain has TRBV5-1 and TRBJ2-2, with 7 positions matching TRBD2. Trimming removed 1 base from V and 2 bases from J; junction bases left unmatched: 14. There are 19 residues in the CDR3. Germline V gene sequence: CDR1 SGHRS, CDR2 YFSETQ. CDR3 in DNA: TGCGCCAGCAGCTTGCGGGCGCCCCGGGGGGTCACAAACACCGGGGAGCTGTTTTTT. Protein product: CASSLRAPRGVTNTGELFF.

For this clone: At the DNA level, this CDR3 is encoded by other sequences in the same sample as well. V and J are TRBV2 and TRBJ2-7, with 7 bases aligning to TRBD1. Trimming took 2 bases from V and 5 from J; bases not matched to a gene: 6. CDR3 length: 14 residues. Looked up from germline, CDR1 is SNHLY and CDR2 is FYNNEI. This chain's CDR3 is CASSERTGDHEQYF. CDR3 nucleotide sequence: TGTGCCAGCAGTGAAAGAACAGGGGACCACGAGCAGTACTTC.

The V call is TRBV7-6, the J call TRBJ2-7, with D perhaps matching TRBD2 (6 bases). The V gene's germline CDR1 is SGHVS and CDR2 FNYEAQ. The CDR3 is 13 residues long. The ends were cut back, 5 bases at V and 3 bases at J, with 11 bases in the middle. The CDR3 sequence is CASSPGRNYEQYF. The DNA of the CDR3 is TGTGCCAGCAGCCCGGGGAGGAACTACGAGCAGTACTTC.

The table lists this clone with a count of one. In nucleotides, the CDR3 is TGTGCCAGCGTCTCGGGGGATGGGGTCAATGAGCAGTTCTTC. Its translation: CASVSGDGVNEQFF. This chain uses TRBV6-5 with TRBJ2-1; weak D call: TRBD2 (6 bases). V was pared by 8 bases and J by 6 bases, with 17 bases between. In germline, CDR1 is MNHEY, CDR2 SVGAGI. The CDR3 extends over 14 amino acids.

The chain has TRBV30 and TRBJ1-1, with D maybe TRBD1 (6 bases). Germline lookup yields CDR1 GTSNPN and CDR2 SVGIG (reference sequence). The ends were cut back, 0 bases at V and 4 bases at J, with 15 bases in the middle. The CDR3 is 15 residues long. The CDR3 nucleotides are TGTGCCTGGAGTGTTACAGGGAGGGAGAGCACTGAAGCTTTCTTT. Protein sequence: CAWSVTGRESTEAFF.

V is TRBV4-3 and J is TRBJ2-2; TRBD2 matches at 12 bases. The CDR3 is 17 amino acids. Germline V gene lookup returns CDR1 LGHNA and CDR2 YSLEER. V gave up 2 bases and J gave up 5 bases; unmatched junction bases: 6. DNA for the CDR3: TGCGCCAGCAGCCAATCTAGCGGGGGGGCCTTTACCGGGGAGCTGTTTTTT. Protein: CASSQSSGGAFTGELFF.

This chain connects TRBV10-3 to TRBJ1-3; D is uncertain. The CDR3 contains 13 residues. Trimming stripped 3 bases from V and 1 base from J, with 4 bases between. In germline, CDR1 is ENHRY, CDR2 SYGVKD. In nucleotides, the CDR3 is TGTGCCATCAGTGACCAGTCTGGAAACACCATATATTTT. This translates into CAISDQSGNTIYF.